The 20 T cell receptor beta chains given below trace back to one sample, sequenced in a study of Ad26.COV2.S vaccination and SARS-CoV-2 variants. The treatment is: roughly 18 received Ad26.COV2.S at low or high dose, single or two shots; about 5 received placebo; per-sample allocation not given. Day 63 after the first injection of vaccine or placebo was the sampling time. TCRdb's copy holds only in-frame clones and misses some; the assay was immunoSEQ multiplex PCR. In the table there are around 500,000 clones, about nine tenths of which are singletons. The material sequenced was peripheral blood, taken in a trial of Ad26.COV2.S vaccine versus placebo. The receptors originated from a person aged 18-60 years who received the Ad26.COV2.S COVID-19 vaccine or a placebo.

This clone is a singleton in its sample. The chain couples TRBV6-5 to TRBJ2-5; the D gene is possibly TRBD1 (5 bases). V was cut by 6 bases and J by 5 bases, with 13 bases left in between. Looked up from germline, CDR1 is MNHEY and CDR2 is SVGAGI. This CDR3 has 13 amino acids. CDR3 amino acids: CASRPPGWETQYF. The CDR3 coding sequence is TGTGCCAGCAGACCACCAGGGTGGGAGACCCAGTACTTC.

As to this clone: The same CDR3 can be traced to other DNA sequences in this sample. V gene TRBV12-3 or TRBV12-4 combines with J gene TRBJ1-2; TRBD1 matches 9 bases. This CDR3 is 13 amino acids long. V lost 7 bases, J lost 4 bases, and 4 bases stayed unmatched. CDR3 in DNA: TGTGCCAGCACCCCGGACAGGGGCTATGGCTACACCTTC. Its protein product is CASTPDRGYGYTF.

The CDR3 region is CASSIPGDQPQHF. The CDR3 DNA follows: TGTGCCAGTAGTATTCCAGGGGATCAGCCCCAGCATTTT. The chain has TRBV19 and TRBJ1-5; D is perhaps TRBD1 (6 bases). This CDR3 comprises 13 residues. Per germline, CDR1 LNHDA and CDR2 SQIVND (reference sequence). Deletions cut 3 bases from V and 5 bases from J, with 8 bases between.

The chain recombines TRBV27 with TRBJ1-1; D is undetermined. Trimming pared 0 bases from V and 1 base from J, leaving 9 bases between. CDR3 size: 15 residues. CDR1 and CDR2 (germline): MNHEY, SMNVEV (reference sequence). CDR3 sequence reads: CASSLSWWENTEAFF. As DNA, the CDR3 is TGTGCCAGCAGTTTATCCTGGTGGGAGAACACTGAAGCTTTCTTT.

The rearrangement links TRBV13 to TRBJ2-2; 8 bases are shared with TRBD1. The CDR3 spans 18 residues. Trimming took 4 bases from V and 0 from J; bases not matched to a gene: 10. CDR1 PRHDT and CDR2 FYEKMQ come from the germline V gene (reference sequence). CDR3 DNA sequence: TGTGCCAGCAGCTCCCGGACAGGGAAGATGGCGAACACCGGGGAGCTGTTTTTT. Protein sequence: CASSSRTGKMANTGELFF. Looking up the rest from reference TRBV13 and TRBJ2-2 gives the full variable domain: AAGVIQSPRHLIKEKRETATLKCYPIPRHDTVYWYQQGPGQDPQFLISFYEKMQSDKGSIPDRFSAQQFSDYHSELNMSSLELGDSALYFCASSSRTGKMANTGELFFGEGSRLTVL.

The chain employs TRBV7-2 and TRBJ2-3; D uncertain. Germline CDR1 reads SGHTA; CDR2 reads FQGNSA. V shed 2 bases and J shed 0 bases, with 12 bases lying between them. This CDR3 region has 16 residues. For the CDR3, the DNA is TGTGCCAGCAGCTTATCCCGCTTCTCTAGCACAGATACGCAGTATTTT. This sequence encodes CASSLSRFSSTDTQYF.

The chain is built from TRBV29-1 and TRBJ1-1; D might be TRBD1 (5 bases). Trimming cost V 3 bases and J 8 bases, with 25 bases left between them. Per the germline V gene, CDR1 is SQVTM and CDR2 is ANQGSEA. The CDR3 spans 16 residues. The CDR3 coding sequence is TGCAGCGTTGAGCCCACGGAGGGTGGGACTAATGGGGAAGCTTTCTTT. This translates into CSVEPTEGGTNGEAFF.

The rearrangement uses TRBV3-1 (or the pseudogene TRBV3-2) and TRBJ1-1, with D tentatively TRBD1 (5 bases). This CDR3 has 14 amino acids. Germline CDR1 reads LGHDT; CDR2 reads YNNKEL (reference sequence). Trimming pared 3 bases from V and 1 base from J, leaving 9 bases between. In DNA, the CDR3 is TGTGCCAGCAGCCACATCCAGGGGAACACTGAAGCTTTCTTT. The encoded protein is CASSHIQGNTEAFF.

The chain uses TRBV28 and TRBJ2-7, with a possible D match to TRBD2 (5 bases). This CDR3 comprises 13 residues. Germline CDR1 is MDHEN and CDR2 is SYDVKM. V dropped 6 bases and J dropped 2 bases, with 11 bases sitting between them. CDR3 sequence reads: CASRNHGAYEQYF. The DNA for the CDR3 is TGTGCCAGCAGGAACCACGGGGCCTACGAGCAGTACTTC.

This chain connects TRBV19 to TRBJ2-2; D perhaps matches TRBD1 (6 bases). The V end lost 7 bases, the J end lost 6 bases, and 21 bases lay between the germline ends. Germline V gene data show CDR1 as LNHDA and CDR2 as SQIVND (reference sequence). This CDR3 comprises 16 residues. The CDR3 region has the DNA TGTGCCAGTAAAGGGGGAAAAGACCGGAAATCCGGGGAGCTGTTTTTT. Translation: CASKGGKDRKSGELFF.

The CDR3 DNA is TGTGCCATCCGGACTAGCGGGATATCTGGCTACAATGAGCAGTTCTTC. Protein product: CAIRTSGISGYNEQFF. The chain carries TRBV15 and TRBJ2-1, with 12 bases aligning to TRBD2. The CDR3 extends over 16 amino acids. V lost 10 bases, J lost 3 bases, and 10 bases stayed unmatched. Germline values: CDR1 LNHNV, CDR2 YYDKDF (reference sequence).

The rearrangement joins TRBV12-3 or TRBV12-4 to TRBJ1-6, with D unresolved. CDR3 length equals 13 residues. V dropped 5 bases and J dropped 6 bases, with 8 bases sitting between them. CDR3 protein: CASSPPGNSPLHF. The CDR3 DNA is TGTGCCAGCAGTCCCCCGGGTAATTCACCCCTCCACTTT.

The genes are TRBV6-6 and TRBJ1-1; a possible D gene is TRBD1 (5 bases). The V end was cut by 0 bases, the J end by 4 bases, with 12 bases between. This CDR3 region has 15 residues. The germline gives CDR1 MNHNY, CDR2 SVGAGI (reference sequence). CDR3 residues: CASSYSKGRGTEAFF. CDR3 nucleotide sequence: TGTGCCAGCAGTTACTCGAAGGGGAGGGGCACTGAAGCTTTCTTT.

This rearrangement joins TRBV30 to TRBJ2-7, with D perhaps matching TRBD1 (5 bases). CDR3 length: 14 amino acids. Germline V gene lookup returns CDR1 GTSNPN and CDR2 SVGIG (reference sequence). The V and J ends lost 0 bases and 2 bases respectively, with 11 bases between them. The chain's CDR3 is CAWSVAGPAYEQYF. The CDR3 nucleotides read TGTGCCTGGAGTGTCGCAGGGCCGGCCTACGAGCAGTACTTC.

The V call is TRBV11-2, the J call TRBJ1-2; D is ambiguous. The V gene's germline CDR1 is SGHAT and CDR2 FQNNGV. The V end lost 1 base, the J end lost 6 bases, and 15 bases lay between the germline ends. This CDR3 region has 15 residues. The CDR3 nucleotides are TGTGCCAGCAGCTTAGTCCGGGGATGGGCTGATGGCTACACCTTC. Amino acid sequence: CASSLVRGWADGYTF.

The CDR3 here is CAISEMSAQGTQYF. DNA for the CDR3: TGTGCCATCAGTGAGATGTCTGCCCAGGGGACCCAGTACTTC. This chain connects TRBV10-3 to TRBJ2-5, with D tentatively TRBD1 (5 bases). With 2 bases removed from V and 7 bases from J, the gap between germline ends came to 14 bases. Germline V gene data show CDR1 as ENHRY and CDR2 as SYGVKD. The CDR3 is 14 residues long.

V is TRBV29-1 and J is TRBJ2-1, with TRBD2 identical over 14 bases. Looked up from germline, CDR1 is SQVTM and CDR2 is ANQGSEA. J was trimmed by 2 bases and V by 7 bases; bases with no gene match: 4. CDR3 length: 15 amino acids. This chain's CDR3 is CSALGLAGAYNEQFF. Here the CDR3 DNA reads TGCAGCGCCCTGGGACTAGCGGGGGCCTACAATGAGCAGTTCTTC.

This sequence joins TRBV7-9 and TRBJ2-1, with D possibly called TRBD1 or TRBD2 (6 bases each). Germline V gene sequence: CDR1 SEHNR, CDR2 FQNEAQ (reference sequence). Trimming took 5 bases from V and 2 from J, leaving 13 bases between them. The CDR3 sequence is 15 residues long. Written as DNA, the CDR3 is TGTGCCAGCAGCCTCTCGGGGGCCGCCTACAATGAGCAGTTCTTC. This gives the protein CASSLSGAAYNEQFF.

V usage is TRBV27 and J usage is TRBJ2-3; D is uncertain. This CDR3 has 15 amino acids. CDR1 is MNHEY and CDR2 is SMNVEV in the germline V gene (reference sequence). With 3 bases removed from V and 6 bases from J, the gap between germline ends came to 16 bases. CDR3 in amino acids: CASSLTPQPVDTQYF. The CDR3 nucleotides read TGTGCCAGCAGTTTGACGCCACAGCCGGTGGATACGCAGTATTTT.

In regard to this clone: Different DNA sequences within this sample yield the same CDR3. The genes are TRBV18 and TRBJ1-1; the D is unclear. Looked up from germline, CDR1 is KGHSH and CDR2 is LQKENI. V shed 6 bases and J shed 1 base, with 9 bases lying between them. The CDR3 spans 13 residues. The CDR3 DNA sequence: TGTGCCAGCTCCCTGGACGGGAACACTGAAGCTTTCTTT. This encodes CASSLDGNTEAFF. Combining the CDR3 with reference TRBV18 and TRBJ1-1 gives the whole variable domain NAGVMQNPRHLVRRRGQEARLRCSPMKGHSHVYWYRQLPEEGLKFMVYLQKENIIDESGMPKERFSAEFPKEGPSILRIQQVVRGDSAAYFCASSLDGNTEAFFGQGTRLTVV.